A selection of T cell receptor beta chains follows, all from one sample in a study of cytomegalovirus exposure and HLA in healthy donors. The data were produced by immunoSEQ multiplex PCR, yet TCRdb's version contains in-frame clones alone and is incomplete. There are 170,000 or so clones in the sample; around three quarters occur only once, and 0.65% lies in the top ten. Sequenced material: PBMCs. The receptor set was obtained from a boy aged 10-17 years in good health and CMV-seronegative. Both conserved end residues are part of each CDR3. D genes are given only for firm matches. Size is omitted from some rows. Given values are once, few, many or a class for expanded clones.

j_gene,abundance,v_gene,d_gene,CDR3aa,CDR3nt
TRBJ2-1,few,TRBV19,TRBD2,CASSIAAGGRSSYNEQFF,TGTGCCAGTAGTATAGCGGCGGGAGGCAGAAGCTCCTACAATGAGCAGTTCTTC
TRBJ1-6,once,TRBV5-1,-,CASHLGEGNSPLHF,TGCGCCAGCCATCTTGGCGAGGGTAATTCACCCCTCCACTTT
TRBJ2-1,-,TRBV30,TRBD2,CAWSVRRGTYNEQFF,TGTGCCTGGAGTGTAAGGCGGGGGACCTACAATGAGCAGTTCTTC
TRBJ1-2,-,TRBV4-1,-,CASSQNLYRDGYTF,TGCGCCAGCAGCCAAAACCTCTATCGGGATGGCTACACCTTC
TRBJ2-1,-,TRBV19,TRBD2,CASSISGGGALNEQFF,TGTGCCAGTAGTATATCAGGCGGGGGGGCCTTGAATGAGCAGTTCTTC
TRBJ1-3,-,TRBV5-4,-,CASSSTGNTIYF,TGTGCCAGCAGCTCGACAGGAAACACCATATATTTT
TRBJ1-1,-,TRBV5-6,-,CASSNGPIEAFF,TGTGCCAGCAGCAACGGTCCGATTGAAGCTTTCTTT
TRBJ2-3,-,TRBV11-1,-,CASSFLGTHSTDTQYF,TGTGCCAGCAGTTTCTTAGGGACACATAGCACAGATACGCAGTATTTT
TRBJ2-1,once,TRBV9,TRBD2,CASSTRTSSSYNEQFF,TGTGCCAGCAGCACACGGACTAGCAGCTCCTACAATGAGCAGTTCTTC
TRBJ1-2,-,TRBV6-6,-,CASSYLPTDDYTF,TGTGCCAGCAGTTACCTACCGACAGACGACTACACCTTC
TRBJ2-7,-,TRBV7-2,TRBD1,CASSPNTGVLYEQYF,TGTGCCAGCAGCCCCAATACAGGGGTATTATACGAGCAGTACTTC
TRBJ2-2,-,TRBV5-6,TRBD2,CASSFRFGGAIGGELFF,TGTGCCAGCAGCTTCCGTTTCGGGGGGGCTATAGGCGGGGAGCTGTTTTTT
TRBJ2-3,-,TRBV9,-,CASSSEGRTDTQYF,TGTGCCAGCAGCTCCGAGGGCCGAACGGATACGCAGTATTTT
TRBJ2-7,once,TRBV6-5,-,CASSSRGVGNEQYF,TGTGCCAGCAGTTCCCGGGGAGTGGGAAACGAGCAGTACTTC
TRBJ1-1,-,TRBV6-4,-,CASSDSSRAFF,TGTGCCAGCAGTGACTCTTCGCGGGCTTTCTTT
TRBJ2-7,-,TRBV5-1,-,CASSLGPSSYEQYF,TGCGCCAGCAGCTTGGGTCCTAGCTCCTACGAGCAGTACTTC
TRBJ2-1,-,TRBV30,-,CAWRRERTYNEQFF,TGTGCCTGGAGAAGGGAGCGGACCTACAATGAGCAGTTCTTC
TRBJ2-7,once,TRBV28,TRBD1,CASSPVAGGFYEQYF,TGTGCCAGCAGCCCAGTCGCAGGGGGCTTCTACGAGCAGTACTTC
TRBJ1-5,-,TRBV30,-,CAWSIRGSAVQPQHF,TGTGCCTGGAGTATCAGAGGCAGCGCGGTGCAGCCCCAGCATTTT
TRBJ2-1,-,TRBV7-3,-,CASSPDSSYNEQFF,TGTGCCAGCAGCCCCGACAGCTCCTACAATGAGCAGTTCTTC
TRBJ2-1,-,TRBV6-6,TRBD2,CASSPTTSGPNNEQFF,TGTGCCAGCAGCCCCACCACTAGCGGGCCCAACAATGAGCAGTTCTTC
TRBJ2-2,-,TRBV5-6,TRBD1,CASRSQGPNTGELFF,TGTGCCAGCAGATCACAGGGGCCGAACACCGGGGAGCTGTTTTTT
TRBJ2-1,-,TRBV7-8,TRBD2,CASSLARNIAGGSHEQFF,TGTGCCAGCAGCTTAGCGCGGAACATAGCGGGAGGATCCCATGAGCAGTTCTTC
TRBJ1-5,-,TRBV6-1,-,CASSELYQPQHF,TGTGCCAGCAGTGAGTTATATCAGCCCCAGCATTTT
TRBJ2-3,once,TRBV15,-,CATSRPGTDTQYF,TGTGCCACCAGCAGGCCGGGCACAGATACGCAGTATTTT
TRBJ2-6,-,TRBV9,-,CASSVAPTAFSGANVLTF,TGTGCCAGCAGCGTAGCTCCAACCGCGTTTTCTGGGGCCAACGTCCTGACTTTC
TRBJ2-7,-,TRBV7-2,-,CASSHLQVEQYF,TGTGCCAGCAGCCATCTCCAGGTCGAGCAGTACTTC
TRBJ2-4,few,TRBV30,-,CAWSRAGNIQYF,TGTGCCTGGAGTAGGGCAGGGAACATTCAGTACTTC
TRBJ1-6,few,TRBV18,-,CASSPVEAGGSPLHF,TGTGCCAGCTCACCAGTCGAAGCCGGGGGTTCACCCCTCCACTTT
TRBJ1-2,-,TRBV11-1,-,CASSLGGPPRYGYTF,TGTGCCAGCAGCTTGGGGGGTCCACCCCGCTATGGCTACACCTTC
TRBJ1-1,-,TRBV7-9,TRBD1,CASSVRDRVPFF,TGTGCCAGCAGCGTCCGGGACAGGGTACCTTTCTTT
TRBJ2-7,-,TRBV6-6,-,CASSYDTAGELREQYF,TGTGCCAGCAGTTACGATACGGCAGGGGAGTTAAGGGAGCAGTACTTC
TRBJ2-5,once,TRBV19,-,CASSIVDQETQYF,TGTGCCAGTAGTATCGTAGACCAAGAGACCCAGTACTTC
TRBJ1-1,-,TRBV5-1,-,CASSFSRVRDTEAFF,TGCGCCAGCAGCTTCTCCAGGGTACGGGACACTGAAGCTTTCTTT
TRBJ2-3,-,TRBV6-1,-,CASSEAPRLPQYF,TGTGCCAGCAGTGAAGCGCCCAGGCTTCCGCAGTATTTT
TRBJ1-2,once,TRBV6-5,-,CASSFFNYGYTF,TGTGCCAGCAGTTTCTTTAACTATGGCTACACCTTC
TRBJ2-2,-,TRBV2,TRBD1,CASNVWGQGLWAGELFF,TGTGCCAGCAACGTTTGGGGACAGGGATTGTGGGCCGGGGAGCTGTTTTTT
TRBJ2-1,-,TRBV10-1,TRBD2,CASSPGLAGGWLDEQFF,TGCGCCAGCAGCCCAGGACTAGCGGGGGGCTGGTTGGATGAGCAGTTCTTC
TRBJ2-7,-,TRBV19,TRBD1,CASSIAQGARGEQYF,TGTGCCAGTAGTATCGCACAGGGGGCCCGTGGCGAGCAGTACTTC
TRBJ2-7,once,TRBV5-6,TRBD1,CASSFGTANSYEQYF,TGTGCCAGTTCTTTCGGGACAGCCAACTCCTACGAGCAGTACTTC
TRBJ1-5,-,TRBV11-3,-,CASSQGILRPQHF,TGTGCCAGCAGCCAGGGGATCTTGAGGCCCCAGCATTTT
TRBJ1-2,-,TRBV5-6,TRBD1,CASSLGDRPNYGYTF,TGTGCCAGCAGCTTGGGGGACAGGCCAAACTATGGCTACACCTTC
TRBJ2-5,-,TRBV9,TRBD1,CASSFRDREETQYF,TGTGCCAGCAGCTTCCGGGACAGAGAAGAGACCCAGTACTTC
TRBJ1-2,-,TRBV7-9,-,CASSLSTTYYGYTF,TGTGCCAGCAGTCTCTCGACAACATATTATGGCTACACCTTC
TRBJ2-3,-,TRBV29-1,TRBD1,CSAGGQGAVADTQYF,TGCAGCGCTGGAGGGCAGGGGGCCGTGGCAGATACGCAGTATTTT
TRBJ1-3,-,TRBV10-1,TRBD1,CASSEARGPGNTIYF,TGCGCCAGCAGTGAGGCCAGGGGGCCTGGAAACACCATATATTTT
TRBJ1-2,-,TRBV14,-,CASRRPGVVLRGYTF,TGTGCCAGCAGGCGACCGGGAGTAGTCCTAAGGGGCTACACCTTC
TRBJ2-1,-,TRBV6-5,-,CASSRVGYNEQFF,TGTGCCAGCAGCCGCGTCGGGTACAATGAGCAGTTCTTC
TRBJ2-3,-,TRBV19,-,CASSQSGMSTDTQYF,TGTGCCAGTAGTCAATCGGGGATGAGCACAGATACGCAGTATTTT
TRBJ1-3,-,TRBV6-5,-,CASRQDYSGNTIYF,TGTGCCAGCAGGCAGGACTACTCTGGAAACACCATATATTTT
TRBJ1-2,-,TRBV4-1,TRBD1,CASSQGYSGTGVLGYTF,TGCGCCAGCAGCCAAGGATATTCCGGGACAGGGGTGTTAGGCTACACCTTC
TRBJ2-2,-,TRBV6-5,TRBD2,CASNGGRETGELFF,TGTGCCAGCAACGGCGGGAGGGAAACCGGGGAGCTGTTTTTT
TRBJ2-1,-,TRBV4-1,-,CASSQDSYNEQFF,TGCGCCAGCAGCCAAGATTCGTACAATGAGCAGTTCTTC
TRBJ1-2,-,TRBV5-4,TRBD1,CASSLVVTGDYGYTF,TGTGCCAGCAGCTTGGTTGTGACAGGGGATTATGGCTACACCTTC
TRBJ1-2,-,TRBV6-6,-,CASIGELRDGYTF,TGTGCCAGCATTGGGGAGCTAAGGGATGGCTACACCTTC
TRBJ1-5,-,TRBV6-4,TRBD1,CASSDRRGQGTYSNQPQHF,TGTGCCAGCAGTGACCGTCGTGGACAGGGGACATATAGCAATCAGCCCCAGCATTTT
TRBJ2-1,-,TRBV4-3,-,CASRQTNNNEQFF,TGCGCCAGCAGACAGACCAACAACAATGAGCAGTTCTTC
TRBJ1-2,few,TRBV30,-,CAWSVLKGVLYGYTF,TGTGCCTGGAGTGTATTGAAGGGGGTGCTCTATGGCTACACCTTC
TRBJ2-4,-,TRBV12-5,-,CASEDGGHIQYF,TGTGCTAGTGAAGACGGGGGACACATTCAGTACTTC
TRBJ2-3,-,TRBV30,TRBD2,CAWEEPSGGLPDTQYF,TGTGCCTGGGAGGAACCTAGCGGGGGGCTCCCAGATACGCAGTATTTT